This T cell receptor beta chain was retrieved from a study of early T cells in non-severe SARS-CoV-2 infection. Looking at the study overall: Chains stayed unpaired after sequencing of bulk RNA from unsorted whole blood.

This clonotype was recorded a few times. TCRdb ran MiXCR on the 5' RACE reads and lists one entry per CDR3 protein. The table has tens of thousands of distinct CDR3 sequences, roughly 9.1% seen once. The CDR3 is 14 amino acids. Trimming cost V 4 bases and J 6 bases; bases outside gene matches: 5. Germline V gives CDR1 SGHAT, CDR2 FQNNGV. The sample was whole blood, taken at baseline. The source is an adult who was a healthcare worker with PCR-confirmed SARS-CoV-2 infection or an uninfected control (not recorded which). The chain recombines TRBV11-2 with TRBJ2-7; 11 bases fit TRBD2. CDR3 residues: CASSSPTSGAEQYF. The DNA of the CDR3 is TGTGCCAGCAGCTCCCCGACTAGCGGGGCCGAGCAGTACTTC.